The entry below describes one T cell receptor beta chain. Libraries were prepared by immunoSEQ multiplex PCR; TCRdb keeps only in-frame clonotypes and omits some of them. The repertoire holds about 94,000 clones, with 90% as singletons. The data are from a study of control samples from healthy donors and cancer patients. Germline V gives CDR1 MNHNY, CDR2 SVGAGI (reference sequence). V gave up 6 bases and J gave up 3 bases; unmatched junction bases: 10. The CDR3 contains 15 residues. This TCR came from a woman aged 18-30 years in good health. The sequenced sample was blood. This sequence joins TRBV6-6 and TRBJ2-7, with 8 bases matching TRBD1. The CDR3 protein is CASRQPWTGHYEQYF. The CDR3 nucleotides are TGTGCCAGCAGACAACCTTGGACAGGGCACTACGAGCAGTACTTC.